What follows are 21 T cell receptor beta chains derived from one specimen sequenced in a study of control samples from healthy donors and cancer patients. Generated by immunoSEQ multiplex PCR, the TCRdb table keeps only in-frame clones and is missing some. This table holds over 100,000 clones, around 89% found once. The specimen sequenced was blood. Receptors originate from a woman aged 45-60 years in good health.

The chain joins TRBV29-1 to TRBJ1-2, with a weak D call TRBD1 (5 bases). Trimming removed 7 bases at V and 4 bases at J, with 16 bases between. The CDR3 is 13 residues long. Germline V CDR1 and CDR2: SQVTM, ANQGSEA. CDR3 DNA: TGCAGCGCTAAGGGGTGGTCGGTCTATGGCTACACCTTC. As protein: CSAKGWSVYGYTF. Variable domain in full (rest from reference TRBV29-1 and TRBJ1-2): SAVISQKPSRDICQRGTSLTIQCQVDSQVTMMFWYRQQPGQSLTLIATANQGSEATYESGFVIDKFPISRPNLTFSTLTVSNMSPEDSSIYLCSAKGWSVYGYTFGSGTRLTVV.

The chain has TRBV2 and TRBJ1-1; perhaps TRBD1 as D (6 bases). Germline V gene sequence: CDR1 SNHLY, CDR2 FYNNEI. The V end was cut by 4 bases, the J end by 2 bases, with 11 bases between. The CDR3 has 14 amino acids. CDR3 nucleotides: TGTGCCAGCAGTGCTCAGGGGCCCAACACTGAAGCTTTCTTT. This gives the protein CASSAQGPNTEAFF. Drawing the rest from reference TRBV2 and TRBJ1-1, the complete variable domain is EPEVTQTPSHQVTQMGQEVILRCVPISNHLYFYWYRQILGQKVEFLVSFYNNEISEKSEIFDDQFSVERPDGSNFTLKIRSTKLEDSAMYFCASSAQGPNTEAFFGQGTRLTVV.

The chain's CDR3 is CASSQMGPSRDAETQYF. The CDR3 DNA reads TGCGCCAGCAGTCAAATGGGCCCCTCAAGGGACGCAGAGACCCAGTACTTC. V and J are TRBV23-1 and TRBJ2-5; D could derive from TRBD1 or TRBD2 (5 bases each). TRBV23-1 is filed as an ORF, its function uncertain. The CDR3 runs 17 residues. V was shortened by 2 bases and J by 4 bases, with 20 bases between the two germline ends.

A remark on this clone: The same CDR3 is also encoded by other DNA sequences in this sample. The CDR3 sequence is CASTARGLNQPQHF. CDR3 bases: TGTGCCAGCACCGCCCGGGGACTAAATCAGCCCCAGCATTTT. This chain joins TRBV2 and TRBJ1-5; possible D gene TRBD1, 5 bases. The germline V gene has CDR1 SNHLY and CDR2 FYNNEI. The CDR3 extends over 14 amino acids. V shed 7 bases and J shed 4 bases, with 14 bases lying between them.

The chain uses TRBV5-1 and TRBJ2-4; D remains unclear. Deletions cut 2 bases from V and 0 bases from J, with 6 bases between. The CDR3 totals 14 residues. The germline V gene encodes CDR1 SGHRS and CDR2 YFSETQ. The chain's CDR3 is CASSLELAKNIQYF. For the CDR3, the DNA is TGCGCCAGCAGCTTAGAATTAGCCAAAAACATTCAGTACTTC.

The rearrangement joins TRBV4-3 to TRBJ2-5, with D possibly being TRBD1 (6 bases). The V end was cut by 4 bases, the J end by 2 bases, with 8 bases between. CDR3 length: 13 amino acids. Germline V CDR1 and CDR2: LGHNA, YSLEER. This CDR3 is CASSRDRQETQYF. CDR3 coding DNA: TGCGCCAGCAGCCGAGACAGGCAAGAGACCCAGTACTTC.

The count of this clone is one. V usage is TRBV7-8 and J usage is TRBJ1-3; 8 bases fit TRBD1. The junction had 10 bases not matched to a gene; V was cut back by 5 bases and J by 4 bases. CDR1 is SGHVS, CDR2 FQNEAQ, per germline. The CDR3 runs 16 residues. The CDR3 protein is CASSGRQGSWGNTIYF. CDR3 DNA: TGTGCCAGCAGCGGACGACAGGGGTCTTGGGGAAACACCATATATTTT. Full variable domain (remainder filled in from reference TRBV7-8 and TRBJ1-3): GAGVSQSPRYKVAKRGQDVALRCDPISGHVSLFWYQQALGQGPEFLTYFQNEAQLDKSGLPSDRFFAERPEGSVSTLKIQRTQQEDSAVYLCASSGRQGSWGNTIYFGEGSWLTVV.

The chain combines TRBV20-1 with TRBJ2-1; D not certain. Germline V gene data show CDR1 as DFQATT and CDR2 as SNEGSKA (reference sequence). The CDR3 contains 11 residues. V was pared by 3 bases and J by 10 bases, with 10 bases between. CDR3 protein: CSASEIGEQFF. The CDR3 DNA is TGCAGTGCTAGTGAGATCGGCGAGCAGTTCTTC.

The CDR3 reads CASSTYGQTQHF. The CDR3 coding sequence is TGTGCCAGCAGTACGTACGGACAGACCCAGCATTTT. The V and J genes are TRBV12-3 or TRBV12-4 and TRBJ1-5, with D perhaps TRBD1 (6 bases). The CDR3 contains 12 residues. Trimming took off 5 bases at V and 11 bases at J, with 13 bases between the two ends.

The chain's CDR3 is CASSYNRDWETQYF. In DNA form, the CDR3 reads TGTGCCAGCAGCTATAACAGGGATTGGGAGACCCAGTACTTC. The chain uses TRBV14 and TRBJ2-5; D is possibly TRBD1 (6 bases). Germline values: CDR1 SGHDN, CDR2 FVKESK. The CDR3 is 14 amino acids. Trimming removed 5 bases at V and 5 bases at J, with 15 bases between.

The chain joins TRBV7-9 to TRBJ1-1; no reliable D call. Trimming removed 5 bases at V and 7 bases at J, with 20 bases between. The CDR3 extends over 15 amino acids. CDR1 and CDR2 (germline): SEHNR, FQNEAQ (reference sequence). The CDR3 region is CASSPWTEVVGEAFF. The CDR3 nucleotides are TGTGCCAGCAGCCCTTGGACGGAGGTGGTGGGTGAAGCTTTCTTT.

The J gene is TRBJ2-2, the V gene TRBV5-1, with 12 positions matching TRBD2. Trimming cost V 4 bases and J 6 bases; bases outside gene matches: 7. CDR1 is SGHRS, CDR2 YFSETQ, per germline. The CDR3 consists of 16 residues. CDR3 protein: CASSLVLAGGPGELFF. The DNA for the CDR3 is TGCGCCAGCAGCCTCGTGCTAGCGGGGGGGCCCGGGGAGCTGTTTTTT.

V gene TRBV6-2 or TRBV6-3 combines with J gene TRBJ2-1; D not certain. V was pared by 2 bases and J by 5 bases, with 7 bases between. This CDR3 region has 13 residues. Germline V gives CDR1 MNHEY, CDR2 SVGEGT. The DNA for the CDR3 is TGTGCCAGCAGTTACCTTACGAACAATGAGCAGTTCTTC. This codes for CASSYLTNNEQFF.

V is TRBV5-5 and J is TRBJ2-5; D is unclear. Germline CDR1 SGHKS, CDR2 YYEKEE (reference sequence). The CDR3 sequence is 12 residues long. V was shortened by 4 bases and J by 5 bases, with 9 bases between the two germline ends. This CDR3 reads CASSPTRETQYF. The CDR3 nucleotides read TGTGCCAGCAGCCCGACAAGGGAGACCCAGTACTTC.

The chain combines TRBV24-1 with TRBJ2-2, with 9 bases matching TRBD1. V shed 5 bases, J shed 6 bases, and the junction held 6 bases outside the gene matches. Germline values: CDR1 KGHDR, CDR2 SFDVKD. The CDR3 is 15 residues long. The CDR3 DNA reads TGTGCCACCAGTGCTCCGGACAGGGGATCCGGGGAGCTGTTTTTT. As protein: CATSAPDRGSGELFF.

The chain joins TRBV27 to TRBJ2-5; the match to TRBD2 covers 8 bases. Germline V CDR1 and CDR2: MNHEY, SMNVEV (reference sequence). The V and J ends lost 3 bases and 3 bases, in that order; junction bases with no gene match: 12. The CDR3 consists of 17 residues. CDR3 protein: CASSFFPLRAGEETQYF. CDR3 sequence (DNA): TGTGCCAGCAGTTTTTTCCCTCTGAGAGCGGGAGAAGAGACCCAGTACTTC.

V and J are TRBV29-1 and TRBJ2-5; D remains ambiguous. The V end was cut by 8 bases, the J end by 5 bases, with 18 bases between. Looked up from germline, CDR1 is SQVTM and CDR2 is ANQGSEA. The CDR3 sequence is 13 residues long. CDR3 amino acids: CSSQQALGETQYF. In DNA form, the CDR3 reads TGCAGCTCCCAGCAGGCCCTGGGCGAGACCCAGTACTTC.

The V gene is TRBV27, the J gene TRBJ2-1; 14 positions match TRBD2. Germline V gene sequence: CDR1 MNHEY, CDR2 SMNVEV (reference sequence). The CDR3 length is 18 residues. J lost 5 bases, V lost 2 bases, and 8 bases had no gene match. CDR3 sequence (DNA): TGTGCCAGCAGTTTAAGGGGGACTAGCGGGAGAAATAACAATGAGCAGTTCTTC. It yields the protein CASSLRGTSGRNNNEQFF.

This chain joins TRBV7-6 and TRBJ2-3; maybe TRBD1 (6 bases). Trimming removed 1 base at V and 2 bases at J, with 10 bases between. From germline, CDR1 is SGHVS and CDR2 FNYEAQ. The CDR3 extends over 15 amino acids. CDR3 residues: CASSLGGGFTDTQYF. CDR3 DNA: TGTGCCAGCAGCTTAGGAGGGGGTTTCACAGATACGCAGTATTTT.

Only a few counts were recorded for this clone. The chain carries TRBV5-1 and TRBJ2-3; no clear D gene. The V and J ends lost 0 bases and 2 bases respectively, with 1 base between them. The germline gives CDR1 SGHRS, CDR2 YFSETQ. The CDR3 is 12 residues long. In DNA form, the CDR3 reads TGCGCCAGCAGCTTGGACACAGATACGCAGTATTTT. It yields the protein CASSLDTDTQYF.

The chain links TRBV18 to TRBJ1-3, with TRBD1 matching 9 bases. Germline values: CDR1 KGHSH, CDR2 LQKENI. V dropped 5 bases and J dropped 3; count of bases not matched to a gene: 5. The CDR3 spans 15 residues. CDR3 sequence: CASSTGTGIGNTIYF. CDR3 in DNA: TGTGCCAGCTCAACAGGGACAGGGATTGGAAACACCATATATTTT.